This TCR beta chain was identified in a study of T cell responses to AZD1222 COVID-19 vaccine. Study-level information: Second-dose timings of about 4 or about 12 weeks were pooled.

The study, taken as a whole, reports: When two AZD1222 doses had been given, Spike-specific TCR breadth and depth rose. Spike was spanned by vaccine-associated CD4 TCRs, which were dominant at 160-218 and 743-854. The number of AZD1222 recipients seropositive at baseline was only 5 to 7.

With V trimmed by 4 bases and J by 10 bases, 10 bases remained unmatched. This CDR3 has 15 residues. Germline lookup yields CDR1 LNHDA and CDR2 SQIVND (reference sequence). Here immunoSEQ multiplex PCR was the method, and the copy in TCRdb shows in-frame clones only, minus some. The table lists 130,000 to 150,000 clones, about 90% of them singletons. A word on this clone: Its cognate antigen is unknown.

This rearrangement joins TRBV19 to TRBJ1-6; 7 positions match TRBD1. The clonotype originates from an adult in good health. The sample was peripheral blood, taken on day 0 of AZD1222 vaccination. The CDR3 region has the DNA TGTGCCAGTAGTAACGTTGGGACAGTCGACTCACCCCTCCACTTT. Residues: CASSNVGTVDSPLHF.